This entry lists 17 T cell receptor beta chains sequenced from one sample in a study of identical twins. Via MiXCR, TCRdb re-called the 5' RACE reads, giving one row per CDR3 protein. The sample carries around 100,000 distinct CDR3 sequences, about 6% recorded once. Input material: memory T cells sorted from blood. Receptor source: a woman aged 50 to 60 in good health.

In its sample, this clonotype was seen a few times. V and J are TRBV14 and TRBJ2-3; D may be TRBD1 (6 bases). The CDR3 totals 14 residues. Germline CDR1 is SGHDN and CDR2 is FVKESK. V lost 2 bases, J lost 1 base, and 7 bases lay in between. CDR3 amino acids: CASSQRTGTDTQYF. The CDR3 DNA follows: TGTGCCAGCAGCCAACGGACAGGCACAGATACGCAGTATTTT.

In this sample, this clonotype turned up many times. The chain's CDR3 is CASSLELAREQFF. The CDR3 region has the DNA TGTGCCAGCAGCTTAGAGTTAGCGCGGGAGCAGTTCTTC. This chain joins TRBV11-2 and TRBJ2-1, with D perhaps TRBD2 (5 bases). This CDR3 spans 13 amino acids. Germline V lookup: CDR1 SGHAT, CDR2 FQNNGV. Trimming shortened V by 0 bases and J by 10 bases, and 10 bases separated the two germline ends. Drawing the rest from reference TRBV11-2 and TRBJ2-1, the complete variable domain is EAGVAQSPRYKIIEKRQSVAFWCNPISGHATLYWYQQILGQGPKLLIQFQNNGVVDDSQLPKDRFSAERLKGVDSTLKIQPAKLEDSAVYLCASSLELAREQFFGPGTRLTVL.

In this sample, this clonotype turned up many times. The V gene is TRBV10-3, the J gene TRBJ2-3, with D possibly matching TRBD1 (6 bases). This CDR3 has 13 residues. The V gene lost 7 bases and the J gene lost 4 bases, with 12 bases spanning the gap. Germline assignment: CDR1 ENHRY and CDR2 SYGVKD. In DNA form, the CDR3 reads TGTGCCATCAATCAGGGGCTTGCAGATACGCAGTATTTT. This codes for CAINQGLADTQYF.

This clonotype showed up many times. The chain uses TRBV29-1 and TRBJ1-4, with 9 nucleotides matching TRBD1. The J segment lost 7 bases and the V segment lost 2 bases, leaving 8 bases of the junction unmatched. The CDR3 sequence is 15 residues long. CDR1 is SQVTM, CDR2 ANQGSEA, per germline. The CDR3 sequence: CSVESSGTGLEKLFF. CDR3 in DNA: TGCAGCGTTGAATCGTCCGGGACAGGGCTTGAAAAACTGTTTTTT.

This clonotype was detected ten times or more. V gene TRBV7-6 combines with J gene TRBJ2-5; D unclear. The CDR3 covers 17 residues. Trimming cost V 1 base and J 1 base, with 16 bases left between them. Per germline, CDR1 SGHVS and CDR2 FNYEAQ. Here the CDR3 DNA reads TGTGCCAGCAGCTTAGTAGCCCTATCTACCCCCCAAGAGACCCAGTACTTC. Its translation: CASSLVALSTPQETQYF.

There are many counts of this clonotype. The rearrangement uses TRBV10-3 and TRBJ1-1; TRBD1 aligns across 7 bases. The CDR3 has 13 residues. The germline gives CDR1 ENHRY, CDR2 SYGVKD. V gave up 4 bases and J gave up 5 bases; unmatched junction bases: 4. The CDR3, as DNA: TGTGCCATCAGTGGGCCAGGGGGGACTGAAGCTTTCTTT. Its protein is CAISGPGGTEAFF.

The chain couples TRBV5-6 to TRBJ2-5; D gene ambiguous. The CDR3 has 12 amino acids. CDR1 and CDR2 from the germline V gene are SGHDT and YYEEEE. Trimming shortened V by 6 bases and J by 3 bases, and 9 bases separated the two germline ends. CDR3: CASMSGKETQYF. The CDR3 nucleotides are TGTGCCAGCATGAGTGGGAAAGAGACCCAGTACTTC.

This clonotype was seen repeatedly, ten times or more. This chain links TRBV13 with TRBJ2-5; 7 positions match TRBD1. This CDR3 comprises 14 residues. Trimming at V came to 8 bases and at J to 4 bases, leaving 10 bases not matched to a gene. Germline assignment: CDR1 PRHDT and CDR2 FYEKMQ (reference sequence). CDR3 protein: CASGQGVSLETQYF. CDR3 DNA: TGTGCCAGCGGCCAGGGGGTTTCTTTAGAGACCCAGTACTTC.

This clonotype has at least ten counts. The chain has TRBV7-9 and TRBJ2-7; 8 bases fit TRBD2. The V segment lost 5 bases and the J segment 3 bases; nucleotides outside the gene matches: 15. The CDR3 runs to 17 residues. Germline V gene data show CDR1 as SEHNR and CDR2 as FQNEAQ (reference sequence). The CDR3 sequence: CASSPPWGKRENYEQYF. The CDR3 DNA is TGTGCCAGCAGCCCACCATGGGGAAAGCGGGAGAACTACGAGCAGTACTTC.

The chain recombines TRBV19 with TRBJ2-1; 9 bases agree with TRBD2. V gave up 2 bases and J gave up 6 bases; unmatched junction bases: 11. Per the germline V gene, CDR1 is LNHDA and CDR2 is SQIVND (reference sequence). This CDR3 is built from 17 residues. Here the CDR3 reads CASSIPRAGGLRNEQFF. CDR3 sequence (DNA): TGTGCCAGTAGTATACCCCGGGCGGGAGGGCTCCGCAATGAGCAGTTCTTC.

There are many counts of this clonotype. V and J are TRBV20-1 and TRBJ1-6, with D possibly matching TRBD1 (6 bases). This CDR3 is built from 17 residues. The V and J ends lost 0 bases and 1 base respectively, with 13 bases between them. Looked up from germline, CDR1 is DFQATT and CDR2 is SNEGSKA (reference sequence). CDR3 coding DNA: TGCAGTGCTAGAGATCCCAAAGGGGGATCCTATAATTCACCCCTCCACTTT. This sequence encodes CSARDPKGGSYNSPLHF.

This clonotype was counted at least ten times. V gene TRBV7-6 combines with J gene TRBJ2-7, with D possibly matching TRBD2 (6 bases). Germline V lookup: CDR1 SGHVS, CDR2 FNYEAQ. V lost 0 bases and J 2 bases, leaving 11 bases between the germline ends. The CDR3 runs 15 residues. This chain's CDR3 is CASSLAPGETYEQYV. The CDR3 DNA reads as TGTGCCAGCAGCTTAGCCCCGGGGGAGACCTACGAGCAGTACGTC.

This clonotype was detected many times. This chain joins TRBV11-2 and TRBJ2-1; the D gene is possibly TRBD1 (6 bases). The CDR3 runs 16 residues. V was trimmed by 5 bases and J by 0 bases, leaving 14 bases between them. The germline gives CDR1 SGHAT, CDR2 FQNNGV. The CDR3 sequence: CASSVVQGSSYNEQFF. CDR3 nucleotide sequence: TGTGCCAGCAGCGTAGTACAGGGTAGCTCCTACAATGAGCAGTTCTTC. The full variable domain, its missing parts supplied by reference TRBV11-2 and TRBJ2-1, is EAGVAQSPRYKIIEKRQSVAFWCNPISGHATLYWYQQILGQGPKLLIQFQNNGVVDDSQLPKDRFSAERLKGVDSTLKIQPAKLEDSAVYLCASSVVQGSSYNEQFFGPGTRLTVL.

To note about this clonotype: A clone one base away is much larger, so this may be a read error. V usage is TRBV6-6 and J usage is TRBJ2-1; 9 nucleotides agree with TRBD2. This CDR3 is built from 13 residues. J gave up 6 bases and V 6 bases, and 3 bases lay outside the gene matches. From germline, CDR1 is MNHNY and CDR2 SVGAGI (reference sequence). The CDR3 DNA sequence: TGTGCCAGCAGGCGGGAGGGGAGCAATGAGCAGTTCTTC. As protein: CASRREGSNEQFF.

This clonotype was counted at least ten times. The chain is built from TRBV7-8 and TRBJ2-5; no reliable D call. Per the germline V gene, CDR1 is SGHVS and CDR2 is FQNEAQ. The CDR3 runs 12 residues. V shed 1 base and J shed 4 bases, with 4 bases lying between them. CDR3 in amino acids: CASSLGSETQYF. CDR3 bases: TGTGCCAGCAGCTTAGGTTCAGAGACCCAGTACTTC.

A few counts support this clonotype. This CDR3 is CASSPADGYEQYF. As DNA, the CDR3 is TGTGCCAGCTCACCGGCCGACGGCTACGAGCAGTACTTC. The V call is TRBV18, the J call TRBJ2-7; no reliable D call. The germline gives CDR1 KGHSH, CDR2 LQKENI. There are 13 residues in the CDR3. Deletions cut 3 bases from V and 3 bases from J, with 9 bases between.

In its sample, this clonotype was seen many times. V usage is TRBV11-2 and J usage is TRBJ2-1, with a weak D call TRBD2 (5 bases). Germline lookup yields CDR1 SGHAT and CDR2 FQNNGV. The CDR3 contains 15 residues. V lost 4 bases and J lost 6, with 16 bases in between. The CDR3 is CASSSRLAQANEQFF. Written as DNA, the CDR3 is TGTGCCAGCAGCTCCCGATTAGCGCAGGCCAATGAGCAGTTCTTC. Based on the CDR3 plus reference TRBV11-2 and TRBJ2-1, the full variable domain is EAGVAQSPRYKIIEKRQSVAFWCNPISGHATLYWYQQILGQGPKLLIQFQNNGVVDDSQLPKDRFSAERLKGVDSTLKIQPAKLEDSAVYLCASSSRLAQANEQFFGPGTRLTVL.